A selection of T cell receptor beta chains follows, all from one sample in a study of cytomegalovirus exposure and HLA in healthy donors. The repertoire was sequenced with immunoSEQ multiplex PCR; TCRdb's copy has only in-frame clones and lacks some. The sample has 140,000 or so clones, around 86% seen once. Input material: PBMCs. These TCRs come from a female donor in good health and CMV-seronegative. Each CDR3 is given with its conserved first and last residue. The order of the fields is CDR3 protein, CDR3 DNA, V gene, clone size, J gene, D gene, CDR3 length. The D gene is left open where the match is weak. The size field is filled for only some rows; it gives once, few, many or a size class.

cdr3_aa: CASRASYEQYF; cdr3_nt: TGCGCCAGCAGAGCCTCCTACGAGCAGTACTTC; v_call: TRBV10-2; clone_size: NA; j_call: TRBJ2-7; d_call: NA; cdr3_length: 11
cdr3_aa: CASRDRGGGYTF; cdr3_nt: TGTGCCAGCAGAGACAGGGGAGGAGGCTACACCTTC; v_call: TRBV6-1; clone_size: NA; j_call: TRBJ1-2; d_call: TRBD1; cdr3_length: 12
cdr3_aa: CASTHQGQGYEQYF; cdr3_nt: TGTGCCAGCACCCACCAAGGACAGGGATACGAGCAGTACTTC; v_call: TRBV7-9; clone_size: NA; j_call: TRBJ2-7; d_call: TRBD1; cdr3_length: 14
cdr3_aa: CASSSGDIYSYEQYF; cdr3_nt: TGTGCCAGCAGCTCCGGGGACATATACTCCTACGAGCAGTACTTC; v_call: TRBV7-9; clone_size: NA; j_call: TRBJ2-7; d_call: NA; cdr3_length: 15
cdr3_aa: CASGDSGTGNTIYF; cdr3_nt: TGTGCCAGCGGGGACTCCGGGACTGGAAACACCATATATTTT; v_call: TRBV27; clone_size: NA; j_call: TRBJ1-3; d_call: NA; cdr3_length: 14
cdr3_aa: CASNLPGTGSRPEAFF; cdr3_nt: TGCGCCAGCAACCTGCCCGGGACAGGGTCTCGACCTGAAGCTTTCTTT; v_call: TRBV4-1; clone_size: NA; j_call: TRBJ1-1; d_call: TRBD1; cdr3_length: 16
cdr3_aa: CASSLSSDMNTEAFF; cdr3_nt: TGTGCCAGCAGCCTCTCGTCAGACATGAACACTGAAGCTTTCTTT; v_call: TRBV5-4; clone_size: NA; j_call: TRBJ1-1; d_call: NA; cdr3_length: 15
cdr3_aa: CASSSAGSYNEQFF; cdr3_nt: TGCGCCAGCAGCTCGGCGGGCTCCTACAATGAGCAGTTCTTC; v_call: TRBV5-1; clone_size: NA; j_call: TRBJ2-1; d_call: NA; cdr3_length: 14
cdr3_aa: CASSPPGQGATIYGYTF; cdr3_nt: TGTGCCAGCAGCCCCCCGGGACAGGGGGCGACTATCTATGGCTACACCTTC; v_call: TRBV28; clone_size: NA; j_call: TRBJ1-2; d_call: TRBD1; cdr3_length: 17
cdr3_aa: CASKSQDRSSYEQYF; cdr3_nt: TGTGCCAGTAAATCCCAGGACAGGAGCTCCTACGAGCAGTACTTC; v_call: TRBV19; clone_size: NA; j_call: TRBJ2-7; d_call: TRBD1; cdr3_length: 15
cdr3_aa: CASSPSGTGVAFF; cdr3_nt: TGTGCCAGCAGCCCCTCCGGGACAGGGGTAGCTTTCTTT; v_call: TRBV7-3; clone_size: NA; j_call: TRBJ1-1; d_call: TRBD1; cdr3_length: 13
cdr3_aa: CASSPQGISEKLFF; cdr3_nt: TGTGCCAGCAGTCCACAGGGGATAAGTGAAAAACTGTTTTTT; v_call: TRBV6-5; clone_size: NA; j_call: TRBJ1-4; d_call: TRBD1; cdr3_length: 14
cdr3_aa: CASSNPGTDPYEQYF; cdr3_nt: TGCGCCAGCAGCAATCCCGGGACAGACCCCTACGAGCAGTACTTC; v_call: TRBV4-1; clone_size: NA; j_call: TRBJ2-7; d_call: TRBD1; cdr3_length: 15
cdr3_aa: CASRKQGDTEAFF; cdr3_nt: TGTGCCAGCAGGAAACAGGGGGACACTGAAGCTTTCTTT; v_call: TRBV6-5; clone_size: few; j_call: TRBJ1-1; d_call: TRBD1; cdr3_length: 13
cdr3_aa: CASSQTGTSGGYEQYF; cdr3_nt: TGTGCCAGCAGCCAAACCGGGACTAGCGGGGGCTACGAGCAGTACTTC; v_call: TRBV4-2; clone_size: NA; j_call: TRBJ2-7; d_call: TRBD2; cdr3_length: 16
cdr3_aa: CASRRTVLTDTQYF; cdr3_nt: TGTGCCAGTAGACGGACAGTACTCACAGATACGCAGTATTTT; v_call: TRBV19; clone_size: NA; j_call: TRBJ2-3; d_call: NA; cdr3_length: 14
cdr3_aa: CASSLGSSGRADTQYF; cdr3_nt: TGTGCCAGCAGTTTAGGATCTAGCGGGAGGGCTGATACGCAGTATTTT; v_call: TRBV27; clone_size: NA; j_call: TRBJ2-3; d_call: TRBD2; cdr3_length: 16
cdr3_aa: CASSQDRTAYGYTF; cdr3_nt: TGCGCCAGCAGTCAGGATCGGACAGCGTACGGCTACACCTTC; v_call: TRBV23-1; clone_size: NA; j_call: TRBJ1-2; d_call: NA; cdr3_length: 14
cdr3_aa: CASSSPTGTSYEQYF; cdr3_nt: TGTGCCAGCAGTTCGCCGACAGGGACCTCCTACGAGCAGTACTTC; v_call: TRBV6-5; clone_size: NA; j_call: TRBJ2-7; d_call: TRBD1; cdr3_length: 15
cdr3_aa: CASSPGTDLLEAFF; cdr3_nt: TGTGCCAGCAGCCCGGGGACAGACCTTCTTGAAGCTTTCTTT; v_call: TRBV5-6; clone_size: NA; j_call: TRBJ1-1; d_call: TRBD1; cdr3_length: 14
cdr3_aa: CASSVGSSYEQYF; cdr3_nt: TGTGCCAGCAGCGTGGGCAGCTCCTACGAGCAGTACTTC; v_call: TRBV9; clone_size: NA; j_call: TRBJ2-7; d_call: NA; cdr3_length: 13
cdr3_aa: CASSGTGGRYEQYF; cdr3_nt: TGTGCCAGCAGCGGGACAGGGGGGAGGTACGAGCAGTACTTC; v_call: TRBV6-1; clone_size: NA; j_call: TRBJ2-7; d_call: TRBD1; cdr3_length: 14